This T cell receptor beta chain was retrieved from a study of cytomegalovirus exposure and HLA in healthy donors. Germline V gene lookup returns CDR1 ENHRY and CDR2 SYGVKD. The CDR3 runs 13 residues. V was cut by 7 bases and J by 3 bases, with 13 bases left in between. PCR used 60 Vbeta primers and 13 Jbeta primers. Only in-frame clones appear in the TCRdb table, and some are missing; sequencing was by immunoSEQ multiplex PCR. Seen here are 150,000 to 200,000 clones, around 87% observed once, and the top ten hold approximately 2%. The gene calls are TRBV10-3 and TRBJ2-7; maybe TRBD1 (5 bases). The sample taken for sequencing was PBMCs. The sequence was obtained from a woman aged 18-35 years in good health and CMV-seronegative. The CDR3 reads CAITARAGYEQYF. In nucleotides, the CDR3 is TGTGCCATCACAGCCAGGGCAGGCTACGAGCAGTACTTC.